This is a list of T cell receptor beta chains from one sample in a study of Tregs in tolerant kidney transplant recipients. TCRdb keeps only in-frame clones here, not all; method: immunoSEQ multiplex PCR. The sample yields about 46,000 clones, about 90% seen once. Input material: Tregs from blood. The receptors here all came from a human donor in good health. Both conserved end residues are part of each CDR3. The order of the fields is D gene, V gene, J gene, clone size, CDR3 protein, CDR3 DNA. The D gene is left open where the match is weak. The listing skips clone size in some rows; elsewhere it reads once, few, many or a size class.

d_gene: NA; v_gene: TRBV10-2; j_gene: TRBJ1-5; abundance: NA; CDR3aa: CASSEWGNQPQHF; CDR3nt: TGCGCCAGCAGTGAGTGGGGTAATCAGCCCCAGCATTTT
d_gene: NA; v_gene: TRBV27; j_gene: TRBJ1-5; abundance: once; CDR3aa: CASSLWVSQPQHF; CDR3nt: TGTGCCAGCAGTTTATGGGTGAGTCAGCCCCAGCATTTT
d_gene: NA; v_gene: TRBV19; j_gene: TRBJ2-1; abundance: NA; CDR3aa: CASSPSPHPYNEQFF; CDR3nt: TGTGCCAGTAGTCCGAGCCCCCATCCTTACAATGAGCAGTTCTTC
d_gene: TRBD2; v_gene: TRBV10-2; j_gene: TRBJ2-7; abundance: NA; CDR3aa: CASSDVLADAYEQYF; CDR3nt: TGCGCCAGCAGTGATGTCCTAGCGGATGCCTACGAGCAGTACTTC
d_gene: NA; v_gene: TRBV30; j_gene: TRBJ2-1; abundance: NA; CDR3aa: CAWSVRGHPEQFF; CDR3nt: TGTGCCTGGAGTGTACGTGGCCATCCCGAGCAGTTCTTC
d_gene: NA; v_gene: TRBV30; j_gene: TRBJ1-2; abundance: NA; CDR3aa: CAWSADNYGYTF; CDR3nt: TGTGCCTGGTCGGCTGATAACTATGGCTACACCTTC
d_gene: NA; v_gene: TRBV10-1; j_gene: TRBJ2-4; abundance: once; CDR3aa: CATSATGMVNIQYF; CDR3nt: TGCGCCACAAGCGCCACGGGTATGGTCAACATTCAGTACTTC
d_gene: TRBD1; v_gene: TRBV29-1; j_gene: TRBJ1-4; abundance: once; CDR3aa: CSVLPGQGREKLFF; CDR3nt: TGCAGCGTTCTTCCGGGACAGGGGAGGGAAAAACTGTTTTTT
d_gene: TRBD1; v_gene: TRBV30; j_gene: TRBJ2-7; abundance: once; CDR3aa: CAWSRTGARRSYEQYF; CDR3nt: TGTGCCTGGAGCAGAACAGGGGCTCGAAGATCCTACGAGCAGTACTTC
d_gene: NA; v_gene: TRBV6-5; j_gene: TRBJ1-1; abundance: NA; CDR3aa: CASSYSTRPNTEAFF; CDR3nt: TGTGCCAGCAGTTACTCGACCAGGCCGAACACTGAAGCTTTCTTT
d_gene: NA; v_gene: TRBV2; j_gene: TRBJ1-1; abundance: NA; CDR3aa: CASSENPRGATEAFF; CDR3nt: TGTGCCAGCAGTGAAAACCCACGCGGGGCCACTGAAGCTTTCTTT
d_gene: NA; v_gene: TRBV5-4; j_gene: TRBJ2-1; abundance: NA; CDR3aa: CASSWRGPTNYNEQFF; CDR3nt: TGTGCCAGCAGCTGGAGGGGCCCGACCAACTACAATGAGCAGTTCTTC
d_gene: TRBD1; v_gene: TRBV23-1; j_gene: TRBJ1-5; abundance: NA; CDR3aa: CASSQSWTGGNQPQHF; CDR3nt: TGCGCCAGCAGTCAATCGTGGACAGGGGGCAATCAGCCCCAGCATTTT
d_gene: TRBD1; v_gene: TRBV2; j_gene: TRBJ2-7; abundance: NA; CDR3aa: CASLLDRAFLYEQYF; CDR3nt: TGTGCCAGCCTATTAGACAGGGCTTTTCTCTACGAGCAGTACTTC
d_gene: NA; v_gene: TRBV20-1; j_gene: TRBJ1-1; abundance: NA; CDR3aa: CPRARYTEAFF; CDR3nt: TGCCCCAGAGCACGCTACACTGAAGCTTTCTTT
d_gene: NA; v_gene: TRBV2; j_gene: TRBJ1-2; abundance: NA; CDR3aa: CASRTNTGYYGYTF; CDR3nt: TGTGCCAGCAGGACCAACACAGGCTACTATGGCTACACCTTC
d_gene: TRBD2; v_gene: TRBV9; j_gene: TRBJ2-1; abundance: NA; CDR3aa: CASSPGSSGYNEQFF; CDR3nt: TGTGCCAGCAGCCCTGGGTCTAGCGGATACAATGAGCAGTTCTTC
d_gene: TRBD1; v_gene: TRBV5-1; j_gene: TRBJ1-2; abundance: NA; CDR3aa: CASSERTGGVWGYTF; CDR3nt: TGCGCCAGCAGCGAGCGGACAGGGGGCGTCTGGGGCTACACCTTC
d_gene: NA; v_gene: TRBV30; j_gene: TRBJ1-1; abundance: NA; CDR3aa: CAWRGGMVNTEAFF; CDR3nt: TGTGCCTGGAGGGGGGGGATGGTGAACACTGAAGCTTTCTTT
d_gene: TRBD1; v_gene: TRBV7-9; j_gene: TRBJ1-3; abundance: NA; CDR3aa: CASSLAESGTGGYTIYF; CDR3nt: TGTGCCAGCAGCTTAGCGGAATCCGGGACAGGGGGGTACACCATATATTTT
d_gene: NA; v_gene: TRBV6-5; j_gene: TRBJ1-2; abundance: NA; CDR3aa: CASSYSGRLNSYGYTF; CDR3nt: TGTGCCAGCAGTTACTCGGGCAGGCTAAATTCCTATGGCTACACCTTC
d_gene: TRBD1; v_gene: TRBV5-1; j_gene: TRBJ2-2; abundance: once; CDR3aa: CASRYRGLVGELFF; CDR3nt: TGCGCCAGCAGATACAGGGGGCTCGTCGGGGAGCTGTTTTTT
d_gene: TRBD2; v_gene: TRBV5-1; j_gene: TRBJ2-1; abundance: NA; CDR3aa: CASSLGLAGVVYNEQFF; CDR3nt: TGCGCCAGCAGCCTGGGACTAGCGGGAGTGGTCTACAATGAGCAGTTCTTC
d_gene: NA; v_gene: TRBV5-1; j_gene: TRBJ2-5; abundance: NA; CDR3aa: CASSTGTYDGMETQYF; CDR3nt: TGCGCCAGCAGCACGGGGACCTACGACGGCATGGAGACCCAGTACTTC
d_gene: TRBD2; v_gene: TRBV5-4; j_gene: TRBJ2-1; abundance: NA; CDR3aa: CASSWPGLAGGYNEQFF; CDR3nt: TGTGCCAGCAGCTGGCCGGGACTAGCGGGAGGGTACAATGAGCAGTTCTTC
d_gene: TRBD2; v_gene: TRBV7-2; j_gene: TRBJ2-1; abundance: NA; CDR3aa: CASSLVWTSYNEQFF; CDR3nt: TGTGCCAGCAGCTTAGTTTGGACTAGTTACAATGAGCAGTTCTTC
d_gene: NA; v_gene: TRBV18; j_gene: TRBJ1-4; abundance: NA; CDR3aa: CASSPPSGKDEKLFF; CDR3nt: TGTGCCAGCTCACCACCGAGTGGGAAGGATGAAAAACTGTTTTTT
d_gene: NA; v_gene: TRBV5-1; j_gene: TRBJ2-3; abundance: NA; CDR3aa: CASSLDPVRDTQYF; CDR3nt: TGCGCCAGCAGCTTGGACCCAGTGAGAGATACGCAGTATTTT
d_gene: NA; v_gene: TRBV9; j_gene: TRBJ2-4; abundance: NA; CDR3aa: CASSVDLAKNIQYF; CDR3nt: TGTGCCAGCAGCGTAGATCTAGCCAAAAACATTCAGTACTTC
d_gene: TRBD1; v_gene: TRBV6-6; j_gene: TRBJ1-1; abundance: few; CDR3aa: CASSYRQGNTEAFF; CDR3nt: TGTGCCAGCAGCTATAGACAGGGGAACACTGAAGCTTTCTTT
d_gene: NA; v_gene: TRBV6-1; j_gene: TRBJ1-5; abundance: NA; CDR3aa: CASSLDVNQPQHF; CDR3nt: TGTGCCAGCAGCCTCGATGTCAATCAGCCCCAGCATTTT
d_gene: NA; v_gene: TRBV30; j_gene: TRBJ1-4; abundance: NA; CDR3aa: CAWSESLEKLFF; CDR3nt: TGTGCCTGGAGTGAGTCTCTTGAAAAACTGTTTTTT
d_gene: NA; v_gene: TRBV10-1; j_gene: TRBJ1-2; abundance: NA; CDR3aa: CASSDSRNYGYTF; CDR3nt: TGCGCCAGCAGCGACTCTAGAAACTATGGCTACACCTTC
d_gene: TRBD2; v_gene: TRBV10-1; j_gene: TRBJ2-1; abundance: once; CDR3aa: CASSAGTSGRNEQFF; CDR3nt: TGCGCCAGCAGTGCCGGGACTAGCGGACGGAATGAGCAGTTCTTC
d_gene: NA; v_gene: TRBV5-1; j_gene: TRBJ2-1; abundance: NA; CDR3aa: CASSQSSLPSYNEQFF; CDR3nt: TGCGCCAGCAGCCAATCTAGCCTACCCTCCTACAATGAGCAGTTCTTC
d_gene: NA; v_gene: TRBV27; j_gene: TRBJ2-5; abundance: NA; CDR3aa: CARPAQYF; CDR3nt: TGTGCCCGCCCGGCCCAGTACTTC
d_gene: TRBD1; v_gene: TRBV27; j_gene: TRBJ1-5; abundance: few; CDR3aa: CASRGTGFYSNQPQHF; CDR3nt: TGTGCCAGCAGGGGGACAGGGTTTTATAGCAATCAGCCCCAGCATTTT
d_gene: NA; v_gene: TRBV7-9; j_gene: TRBJ2-7; abundance: NA; CDR3aa: CASSLQAHEQYF; CDR3nt: TGTGCCAGCAGCTTACAGGCCCACGAGCAGTACTTC